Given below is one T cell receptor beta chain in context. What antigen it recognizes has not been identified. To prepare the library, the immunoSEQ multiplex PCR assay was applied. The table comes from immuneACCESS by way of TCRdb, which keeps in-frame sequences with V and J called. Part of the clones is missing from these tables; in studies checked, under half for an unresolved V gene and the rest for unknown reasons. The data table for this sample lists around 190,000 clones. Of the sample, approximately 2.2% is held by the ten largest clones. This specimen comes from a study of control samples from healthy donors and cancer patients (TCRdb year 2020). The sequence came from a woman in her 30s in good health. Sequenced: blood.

The CDR3 corresponds to CTSSQAGTGPPEAFF. The nucleotides are TGCACCAGCAGCCAAGCCGGGACAGGGCCCCCTGAAGCTTTCTTT. The rearranged chain carries TRBV1 and TRBJ1-1; the D call of TRBD1 is as the table states it, not checked on the DNA. TRBV1 is a known pseudogene. There are 15 amino acids in the CDR3, from cysteine to phenylalanine inclusive. Solely the CDR3 DNA is kept, with 45 bases framed from the first base.